This T cell receptor (beta chain) was sequenced for a study of T cell repertoires in cytomegalovirus infection. Study details: TCR beta signatures that were public indicated CMV infection and matching HLA type.

In TCRdb, the reads were re-called with MiXCR into one record per CDR3 protein. This table has roughly 760,000 distinct CDR3 sequences, under 40% appearing once. Trimming pared 5 bases from V and 7 bases from J, leaving 12 bases between. The CDR3 loop spans 12 amino acids. Per germline, CDR1 SGHVS and CDR2 FQNEAQ. This clonotype occurred many times. Its antigen is unknown. General study findings and limits: The cumulative frequency of public TCR beta families identified carriers of CMV plus the relevant HLA. HLA-C-restricted CMV clonotypes gave the most frequent clonotype in two of eight donors.

This sequence joins TRBV7-8 and TRBJ2-7; perhaps TRBD1 as D (5 bases). This clonotype was sampled from a human donor in good health (CMV status not recorded). Some clones in this sample may be carry-over from other donors' samples. Material: PBMCs. CDR3 in DNA: TGTGCCAGCAGCCACTCCTCAGGGGAGCAGTACTTC. It translates to CASSHSSGEQYF.